Detailed here is one TCR beta chain. The protocol was immunoSEQ multiplex PCR, while the TCRdb copy is restricted to in-frame clones and leaves out a portion. The sample carries over 30,000 clones, about 80% recorded once. Time point noted: after neoadjuvant nivolumab, at surgical resection. Stage II-IVA oral cavity squamous cell carcinoma was new and untreated by systemic or radiation therapy. CDR1 is SGHDT, CDR2 YYEEEE, per germline. The CDR3 is 13 residues long. V shed 5 bases and J 0 bases; nucleotides not matched to a gene: 2. This entry is derived from a study of neoadjuvant anti-PD-1 for oral cavity cancer. Study-wide context: Patients without progression received a fourth nivolumab dose around day 43, then surgical resection on days 50-56.

The chain recombines TRBV5-6 with TRBJ2-7, with TRBD2 matching over 7 bases. The sequence was collected from a person aged 35-79 years with oral cavity squamous cell carcinoma. The material sequenced was PBMCs, taken after nivolumab (anti-PD-1) treatment. The CDR3 DNA sequence: TGTGCCAGCAGGGGGGGGAGCTCCTACGAGCAGTACTTC. Encoded protein: CASRGGSSYEQYF.